This T cell receptor (beta chain) was recorded in a study of OX40 agonist ivuxolimab in advanced cancers. On the study more broadly: Dosing consisted of intravenous ivuxolimab at 0.01 to 10 mg/kg every 2 weeks. Study-wide findings and caveats: The CD4+ and CD8+ T cells in the blood had expanded clonally by week 6 at 0.1 to 3.0 mg/kg.

Assay: immunoSEQ multiplex PCR; the TCRdb copy retains only in-frame clones and omits some. The profile shows 73,000 or so clones, 85% of them singletons. There are 13 residues in the CDR3. V lost 5 bases, J lost 8 bases, and 12 bases lay in between. Germline loops: CDR1 SGHTA, CDR2 FQGNSA. Systemic immunosuppression or autoimmune disease history was grounds to exclude patients. Sampling of blood occurred at baseline, cycle 4 day 1, and cycle 7 day 1. In regard to this clone: Its target is unknown.

The clonotype comes from an adult with an advanced solid tumor such as melanoma, head and neck, liver or kidney cancer. The chain uses TRBV7-2 and TRBJ2-2, with D possibly matching TRBD2 (6 bases). The specimen was CD4+ or CD8+ T cells sorted from blood, collected in a trial of the OX40 agonist ivuxolimab. The CDR3 reads CASSAGPRGELFF. As DNA, the CDR3 is TGTGCCAGCAGCGCGGGGCCCCGGGGGGAGCTGTTTTTT.